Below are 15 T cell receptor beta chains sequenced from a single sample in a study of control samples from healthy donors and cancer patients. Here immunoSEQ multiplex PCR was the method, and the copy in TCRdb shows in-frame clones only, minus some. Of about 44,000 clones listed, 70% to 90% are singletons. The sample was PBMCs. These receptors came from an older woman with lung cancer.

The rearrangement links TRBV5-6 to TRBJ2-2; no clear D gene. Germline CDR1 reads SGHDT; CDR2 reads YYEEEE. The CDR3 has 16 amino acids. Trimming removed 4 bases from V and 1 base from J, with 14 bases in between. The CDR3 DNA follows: TGTGCCAGCAGCCCACTCGGATCCCTGAACACCGGGGAGCTGTTTTTT. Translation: CASSPLGSLNTGELFF.

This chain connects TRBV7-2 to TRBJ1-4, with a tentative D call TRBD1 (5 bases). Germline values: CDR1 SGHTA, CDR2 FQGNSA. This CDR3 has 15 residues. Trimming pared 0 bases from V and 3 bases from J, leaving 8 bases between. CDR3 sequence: CASSLAGVPNEKLFF. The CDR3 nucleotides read TGTGCCAGCAGCTTAGCGGGGGTCCCTAATGAAAAACTGTTTTTT. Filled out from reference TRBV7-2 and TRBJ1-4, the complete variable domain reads GAGVSQSPSNKVTEKGKDVELRCDPISGHTALYWYRQSLGQGLEFLIYFQGNSAPDKSGLPSDRFSAERTGGSVSTLTIQRTQQEDSAVYLCASSLAGVPNEKLFFGSGTQLSVL.

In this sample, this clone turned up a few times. The CDR3, as DNA: TGTGCCAGCACCTCCGACGGGAGCCACTATGGCTACACCTTC. This codes for CASTSDGSHYGYTF. The rearrangement links TRBV28 to TRBJ1-2; D not certain. V was clipped by 7 bases and J by 3 bases, with 15 bases between them. The CDR3 is 14 residues long. The germline V gene encodes CDR1 MDHEN and CDR2 SYDVKM.

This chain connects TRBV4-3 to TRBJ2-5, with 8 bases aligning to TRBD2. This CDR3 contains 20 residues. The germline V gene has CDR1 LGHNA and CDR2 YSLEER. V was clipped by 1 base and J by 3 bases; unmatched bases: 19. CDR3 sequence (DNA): TGCGCCAGCAGCCAAGTCCGAGCGGGAGTCCCCCCACCGCGGAAAGAGACCCAGTACTTC. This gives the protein CASSQVRAGVPPPRKETQYF.

The CDR3 DNA sequence: TGTGCCAGCAATAAGTTTTCCGGGGAGCTGTTTTTT. The encoded protein is CASNKFSGELFF. J is TRBJ2-2 and V is TRBV6-5; no firm D call. The germline CDR1 and CDR2 sequences are MNHEY and SVGAGI. This CDR3 region has 12 residues. V was clipped by 7 bases and J by 6 bases, with 9 bases between them.

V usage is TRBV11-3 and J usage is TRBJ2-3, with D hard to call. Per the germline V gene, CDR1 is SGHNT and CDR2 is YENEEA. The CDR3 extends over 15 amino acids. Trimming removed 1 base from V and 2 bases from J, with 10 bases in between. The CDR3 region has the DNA TGTGCCAGCAGCTTAGTTATAGCTTACACAGATACGCAGTATTTT. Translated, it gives CASSLVIAYTDTQYF.

CDR3 nucleotide sequence: TGTGCCAGCAGCCGGACATCCTCCTACAATGAGCAGTTCTTC. Amino acid sequence: CASSRTSSYNEQFF. The rearrangement joins TRBV27 to TRBJ2-1; tentative D call: TRBD1 (5 bases). Deletions cut 6 bases from V and 0 bases from J, with 9 bases between. CDR3 size: 14 residues. Germline-derived CDR1 and CDR2 are MNHEY and SMNVEV (reference sequence).

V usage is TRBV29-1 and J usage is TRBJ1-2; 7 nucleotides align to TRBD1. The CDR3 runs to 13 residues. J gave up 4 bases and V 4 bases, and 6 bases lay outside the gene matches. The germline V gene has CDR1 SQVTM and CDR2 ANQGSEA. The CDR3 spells CSVGRGQLYGYTF. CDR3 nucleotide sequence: TGCAGCGTTGGGCGGGGACAGCTCTATGGCTACACCTTC.

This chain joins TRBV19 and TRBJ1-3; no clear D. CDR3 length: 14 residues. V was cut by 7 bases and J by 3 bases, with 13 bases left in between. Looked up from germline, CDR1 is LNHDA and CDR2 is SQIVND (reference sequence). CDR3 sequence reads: CASTPGSHGNTIYF. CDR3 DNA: TGTGCCAGTACCCCAGGAAGCCATGGAAACACCATATATTTT. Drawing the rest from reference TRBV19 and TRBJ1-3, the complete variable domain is DGGITQSPKYLFRKEGQNVTLSCEQNLNHDAMYWYRQDPGQGLRLIYYSQIVNDFQKGDIAEGYSVSREKKESFPLTVTSAQKNPTAFYLCASTPGSHGNTIYFGEGSWLTVV.

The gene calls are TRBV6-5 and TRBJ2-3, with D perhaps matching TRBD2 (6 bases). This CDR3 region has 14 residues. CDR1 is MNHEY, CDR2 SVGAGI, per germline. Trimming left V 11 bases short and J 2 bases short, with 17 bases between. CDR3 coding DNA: TGTGCCTCCACGGCCCGGGACTCCACAGATACGCAGTATTTT. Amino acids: CASTARDSTDTQYF.

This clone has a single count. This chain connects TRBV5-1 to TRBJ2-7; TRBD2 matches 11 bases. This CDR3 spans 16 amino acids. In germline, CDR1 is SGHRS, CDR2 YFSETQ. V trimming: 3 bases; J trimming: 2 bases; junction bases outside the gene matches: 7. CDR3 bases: TGCGCCAGCAGCTCTACTAGCGGGAGTATCGCCTACGAGCAGTACTTC. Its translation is CASSSTSGSIAYEQYF.

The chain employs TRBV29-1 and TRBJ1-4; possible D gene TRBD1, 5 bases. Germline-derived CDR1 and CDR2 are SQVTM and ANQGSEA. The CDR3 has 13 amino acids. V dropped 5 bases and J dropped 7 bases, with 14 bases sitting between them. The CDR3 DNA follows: TGCAGCGTTAATGAGGGTGGGGGTGAAAAACTGTTTTTT. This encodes CSVNEGGGEKLFF.

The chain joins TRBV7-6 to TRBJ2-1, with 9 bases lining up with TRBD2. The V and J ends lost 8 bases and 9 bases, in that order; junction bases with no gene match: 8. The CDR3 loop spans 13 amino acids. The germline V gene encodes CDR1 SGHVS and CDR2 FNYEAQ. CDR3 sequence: CASRREGQVEQFF. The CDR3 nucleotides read TGTGCCAGCCGGCGGGAGGGCCAGGTTGAGCAGTTCTTC.

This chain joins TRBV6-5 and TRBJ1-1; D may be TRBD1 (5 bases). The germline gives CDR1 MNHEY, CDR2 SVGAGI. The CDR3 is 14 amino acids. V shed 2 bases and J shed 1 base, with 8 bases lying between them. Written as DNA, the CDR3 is TGTGCCAGCAGTTACGAGGGACCGAACACTGAAGCTTTCTTT. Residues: CASSYEGPNTEAFF.

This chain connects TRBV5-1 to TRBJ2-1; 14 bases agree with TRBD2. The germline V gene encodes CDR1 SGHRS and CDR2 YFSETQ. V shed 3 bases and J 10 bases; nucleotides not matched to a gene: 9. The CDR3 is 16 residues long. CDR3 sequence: CASSSGGTSGRGEQFF. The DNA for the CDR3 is TGCGCCAGCAGCTCTGGGGGGACTAGCGGGAGAGGGGAGCAGTTCTTC.